The entry below describes one T cell receptor (beta chain). Sequencing used immunoSEQ multiplex PCR; TCRdb keeps in-frame clones, though not all of them. Of roughly 200,000 clones listed, around 85% were seen once; the top ten hold around 20%. The germline V gene encodes CDR1 MGHRA and CDR2 YSYEKL. The CDR3 runs 16 residues. The V segment lost 4 bases and the J segment 5 bases; nucleotides outside the gene matches: 11. This entry belongs to a study of blood T cell repertoires in COVID-19. The source of this sequence is a man in his forties or fifties who had recovered from COVID-19. Input material: PBMCs or T cells enriched from blood (not recorded which). The rearrangement joins TRBV4-1 to TRBJ2-5; 9 positions match TRBD2. CDR3: CASSRLLTSGYETQYF. As DNA, the CDR3 is TGCGCCAGCAGCCGCCTCTTGACTAGCGGATATGAGACCCAGTACTTC.